This entry features one T cell receptor (beta chain) sequence. This entry belongs to a study of blood T cell repertoires in COVID-19. The CDR3 covers 15 residues. CDR1 LGHNA and CDR2 YSLEER come from the germline V gene. V was cut by 0 bases and J by 7 bases, with 13 bases left in between. Sequencing was performed with immunoSEQ multiplex PCR; in TCRdb, only in-frame clones are kept and a portion is missing. The table records roughly 150,000 clones, approximately 80% of them present only once. This receptor was obtained from a woman aged 18-29 years who had been exposed to COVID-19. Sequencing was carried out using PBMCs or T cells enriched from blood (not recorded which). The chain joins TRBV4-3 to TRBJ2-1, with D maybe TRBD1 (6 bases). The CDR3 loop reads CASSQDLGTPNEQFF. The CDR3 DNA follows: TGCGCCAGCAGCCAAGATTTGGGGACACCGAATGAGCAGTTCTTC.